This T cell receptor (beta chain) appears in the sequencing data of a study of CD4 T cells in relation to SARS-CoV-2 and coronaviruses. Regarding the study as a whole: Pre-pandemic and post-infection samples never came from the same donor.

In regard to this clone: Its antigen is unknown.

There are 13 residues in the CDR3. Germline V lookup: CDR1 KGHSH, CDR2 LQKENI. Trimming took 0 bases from V and 4 from J, leaving 6 bases between them. Data came from immunoSEQ multiplex PCR; TCRdb stores just in-frame clones and leaves some out. The sample carries some 29,000 clones, about 78% recorded once. Before the COVID-19 pandemic, during about 2011-2019, CD4+ T cells were taken from unexposed donors. Isolation of CD4+ T cells took place after nine to ten days in culture. This chain connects TRBV18 to TRBJ1-2; D ambiguous. The receptor was derived from a human donor in good health. The sequenced sample was CD4+ T cells from PBMCs, cultured in vitro. The CDR3 coding sequence is TGTGCCAGCTCACCACCCACAAGCTATGGCTACACCTTC. It codes for CASSPPTSYGYTF.